These 28 T cell receptor beta chains were all obtained from the same sample, sequenced in a study of cytomegalovirus exposure and HLA in healthy donors. Primers included in the PCR were 60 Vbeta and 13 Jbeta primers. Using immunoSEQ multiplex PCR, the repertoire was profiled, and TCRdb retains in-frame clones only, with some absent. The table shows 75,000 to 95,000 clones, with about 77% occurring only once. The specimen sequenced was PBMCs. These receptor sequences come from a man aged 45-65 years in good health and CMV-seronegative.

The genes are TRBV5-5 and TRBJ2-1, with 10 bases identical to TRBD2. V was clipped by 0 bases and J by 1 base; unmatched bases: 10. From germline, CDR1 is SGHKS and CDR2 YYEKEE (reference sequence). This CDR3 has 19 residues. In DNA form, the CDR3 reads TGTGCCAGCAGCTTGGCCCCTAGCGGGGGCCCCTTTTCCTACAATGAGCAGTTCTTC. It encodes CASSLAPSGGPFSYNEQFF.

A word on this clone: The junction does not match germline at one end; this may be a read error. The CDR3 DNA reads as TGTGCCAGCAGCGGGGGCGGGACAGGGGTAAGCGAGCAGCACTTC. Translating gives CASSGGGTGVSEQHF. The V and J genes are TRBV9 and TRBJ2-7; 10 bases line up with TRBD1. The V gene's germline CDR1 is SGDLS and CDR2 YYNGEE. The CDR3 has 15 amino acids. The entire variable domain, with the rest obtained from reference TRBV9 and TRBJ2-7, is as follows: DSGVTQTPKHLITATGQRVTLRCSPRSGDLSVYWYQQSLDQGLQFLIQYYNGEERAKGNILERFSAQQFPDLHSELNLSSLELGDSALYFCASSGGGTGVSEQHFGPGTRLTVT.

CDR3 region: CASSVRGRPRFTDTQYF. The CDR3 DNA is TGTGCCAGCAGTGTCAGGGGCCGCCCGAGGTTCACAGATACGCAGTATTTT. The chain couples TRBV2 to TRBJ2-3, with D perhaps matching TRBD1 (6 bases). The CDR3 is 17 amino acids. Trimming pared 4 bases from V and 2 bases from J, leaving 19 bases between. Germline values: CDR1 SNHLY, CDR2 FYNNEI.

The V gene is TRBV2, the J gene TRBJ1-1; D is ambiguous. Germline lookup yields CDR1 SNHLY and CDR2 FYNNEI. V lost 4 bases and J 4 bases, leaving 13 bases between the germline ends. This CDR3 comprises 14 residues. The CDR3 DNA reads TGTGCCAGCAGTGGTAACACGGGAAGCACTGAAGCTTTCTTT. Translating gives CASSGNTGSTEAFF.

This clone was detected only once. This chain joins TRBV7-9 and TRBJ2-5; D might be TRBD2 (7 bases). Trimming removed 5 bases at V and 5 bases at J, with 21 bases between. The V gene's germline CDR1 is SEHNR and CDR2 FQNEAQ (reference sequence). The CDR3 extends over 16 amino acids. CDR3 sequence reads: CASSPRGVGGLETQYF. CDR3 DNA: TGTGCCAGCAGCCCCCGGGGTGTGGGGGGGCTGGAGACCCAGTACTTC.

The chain couples TRBV15 to TRBJ1-5; TRBD1 matches 9 bases. This CDR3 region has 14 residues. CDR1 is LNHNV, CDR2 YYDKDF, per germline (reference sequence). V lost 5 bases, J lost 2 bases, and 1 base stayed unmatched. This chain's CDR3 is CATSDRGGNQPQHF. CDR3 nucleotides: TGTGCCACCAGCGACAGGGGGGGCAATCAGCCCCAGCATTTT.

The CDR3 bases are TGCAGCGTTGATATTATCGGGAACACTGAAGCTTTCTTT. It specifies CSVDIIGNTEAFF. This chain joins TRBV29-1 and TRBJ1-1; D remains unclear. V was pared by 3 bases and J by 1 base, with 9 bases between. The CDR3 contains 13 residues. Germline lookup yields CDR1 SQVTM and CDR2 ANQGSEA.

The chain carries TRBV7-2 and TRBJ1-5; no firm D call. V lost 7 bases, J lost 4 bases, and 8 bases lay in between. Germline V gives CDR1 SGHTA, CDR2 FQGNSA. This CDR3 has 12 residues. CDR3 sequence (DNA): TGTGCCAGCACGGTCGGTAATCAGCCCCAGCATTTT. This gives the protein CASTVGNQPQHF.

This chain uses TRBV9 with TRBJ2-1; a weak D match, TRBD2 (5 bases). The CDR3 loop spans 13 amino acids. In germline, CDR1 is SGDLS, CDR2 YYNGEE. The ends were cut back, 4 bases at V and 7 bases at J, with 12 bases in the middle. CDR3 nucleotide sequence: TGTGCCAGCAGCCTGAGTCGGGAAAATGAGCAGTTCTTC. It is translated as CASSLSRENEQFF.

The chain is built from TRBV11-2 and TRBJ2-7; 9 nucleotides match TRBD1. This CDR3 spans 15 amino acids. Germline CDR1 is SGHAT and CDR2 is FQNNGV. The J segment lost 3 bases and the V segment lost 5 bases, leaving 8 bases of the junction unmatched. The CDR3 coding sequence is TGTGCCAGCAGCGAGGGACAGGGCCTGATCTACGAGCAGTACTTC. It translates to CASSEGQGLIYEQYF.

This clone was recorded a few times. The V gene is TRBV10-3, the J gene TRBJ1-6; possibly TRBD1 for D (5 bases). CDR1 is ENHRY and CDR2 is SYGVKD in the germline V gene. Deletions cut 3 bases from V and 7 bases from J, with 10 bases between. This CDR3 region has 14 residues. In DNA form, the CDR3 reads TGTGCCATCAGTGATGGGGGGGACAATTCACCCCTCCACTTT. Encoded protein: CAISDGGDNSPLHF.

The chain joins TRBV6-5 to TRBJ1-4; 7 nucleotides line up with TRBD1. After removal of 2 bases from V and 7 bases from J, the junction contained 4 bases not matched to a gene. CDR1 is MNHEY and CDR2 is SVGAGI in the germline V gene. The length of the CDR3 is 14 residues. Here the CDR3 DNA reads TGTGCCAGCAGTTACAGGGGGCGAGGTGAAAAACTGTTTTTT. Its translation is CASSYRGRGEKLFF.

The V and J genes are TRBV20-1 and TRBJ2-5, with 7 nucleotides matching TRBD1. The CDR3 runs to 11 residues. The germline gives CDR1 DFQATT, CDR2 SNEGSKA (reference sequence). With 5 bases clipped from V and 8 bases from J, the junction kept 5 bases outside the gene matches. The CDR3, as DNA: TGCAGTGCTCCCCAGGGGGAAACCCAGTACTTC. Its protein is CSAPQGETQYF.

This chain connects TRBV2 to TRBJ2-5, with 8 bases identical to TRBD2. Germline V gene data show CDR1 as SNHLY and CDR2 as FYNNEI. CDR3 length: 12 residues. Trimming took 6 bases from V and 5 from J; bases not matched to a gene: 2. The DNA of the CDR3 is TGTGCCAGCAGGCCGGGAGGGGAGACCCAGTACTTC. It translates to CASRPGGETQYF.

The gene calls are TRBV4-1 and TRBJ2-2; tentatively, D is TRBD2 (6 bases). From germline, CDR1 is MGHRA and CDR2 YSYEKL. The V end lost 0 bases, the J end lost 5 bases, and 13 bases lay between the germline ends. This CDR3 has 16 residues. CDR3 sequence (DNA): TGCGCCAGCAGCCAAGAGGGGGGACTGTCGACCGGGGAGCTGTTTTTT. Its translation is CASSQEGGLSTGELFF.

The chain uses TRBV6-1 and TRBJ2-3; 8 bases are shared with TRBD2. This CDR3 has 15 amino acids. The V gene end was trimmed by 1 base and the J gene end by 4 bases; junction bases not matched to a gene: 4. Germline assignment: CDR1 MNHNS and CDR2 SASEGT. The DNA for the CDR3 is TGTGCCAGCAGTGAAGGGGGGACTAGATCAGATACGCAGTATTTT. Its translation: CASSEGGTRSDTQYF.

The CDR3 DNA sequence: TGTGCCAGTAGCCCCCTCGGGACAGGCCAAGAGACCCAGTACTTC. Protein: CASSPLGTGQETQYF. The chain recombines TRBV19 with TRBJ2-5; 8 positions agree with TRBD1. CDR3 size: 15 residues. V shed 6 bases, J shed 1 base, and the junction held 7 bases outside the gene matches. Germline V gene sequence: CDR1 LNHDA, CDR2 SQIVND (reference sequence).

This clone was counted a single time. The CDR3: CASSLTGANEQYF. As DNA, the CDR3 is TGTGCCAGCAGCCTGACAGGGGCCAACGAGCAGTACTTC. The chain has TRBV2 and TRBJ2-7; 8 bases are a match to TRBD1. The V segment lost 6 bases and the J segment 5 bases; nucleotides outside the gene matches: 6. The CDR3 consists of 13 residues. Germline V gives CDR1 SNHLY, CDR2 FYNNEI.

This sequence joins TRBV11-2 and TRBJ1-1; D is perhaps TRBD1 (6 bases). The CDR3 loop spans 14 amino acids. Trimming cost V 1 base and J 7 bases, with 13 bases left between them. Germline CDR1 SGHAT, CDR2 FQNNGV. The CDR3 DNA follows: TGTGCCAGCAGCTTAGTGTGGGGGCAGGATGAAGCTTTCTTT. Translation: CASSLVWGQDEAFF.

Only a few counts were recorded for this clone. V and J are TRBV4-1 and TRBJ2-5, with D maybe TRBD1 (6 bases). This CDR3 spans 15 amino acids. V was pared by 4 bases and J by 4 bases, with 16 bases between. Germline CDR1 and CDR2: MGHRA and YSYEKL. CDR3 sequence: CASSPLGQGSETQYF. CDR3 sequence (DNA): TGCGCCAGCAGCCCGCTGGGGCAGGGGTCAGAGACCCAGTACTTC.

This clone appeared a single time. This sequence joins TRBV27 and TRBJ2-7; 10 positions match TRBD2. Germline V gene data show CDR1 as MNHEY and CDR2 as SMNVEV (reference sequence). Trimming at V came to 4 bases and at J to 4 bases, leaving 7 bases not matched to a gene. CDR3 length: 15 amino acids. The CDR3 is CASSSLAGRLYEQYF. The CDR3 region has the DNA TGTGCCAGCAGTTCACTAGCGGGGAGACTTTACGAGCAGTACTTC.

The chain combines TRBV5-4 with TRBJ2-1; 10 bases fit TRBD2. Germline assignment: CDR1 SGHNT and CDR2 YYREEE (reference sequence). Losses at the gene ends were 0 bases for V and 7 bases for J; bases not matched to a gene: 4. The CDR3 contains 15 residues. CDR3 coding DNA: TGTGCCAGCAGCTTGGGTCTAGCGGGAGCAAATGAGCAGTTCTTC. It yields the protein CASSLGLAGANEQFF.

The rearrangement uses TRBV7-8 and TRBJ1-1; 9 nucleotides align to TRBD1. Germline loops: CDR1 SGHVS, CDR2 FQNEAQ. Trimming at V came to 5 bases and at J to 1 base, leaving 8 bases not matched to a gene. CDR3 length equals 16 residues. The CDR3 reads CASSRSQGAGNTEAFF. The CDR3, as DNA: TGTGCCAGCAGCCGTTCACAGGGGGCCGGGAACACTGAAGCTTTCTTT.

In its sample, this clone was seen a few times. The V gene is TRBV6-1, the J gene TRBJ1-6; 7 positions match TRBD1. The CDR3 runs to 19 residues. J was trimmed by 10 bases and V by 3 bases; bases with no gene match: 21. Germline CDR1 and CDR2: MNHNS and SASEGT. The CDR3 DNA is TGTGCCAGCAGTGAGACGTACAGGGGAATGAGAGGGCAGGGATCACCCCTCCACTTT. Protein product: CASSETYRGMRGQGSPLHF.

CDR3: CASSQATSGGGTDTQYF. CDR3 nucleotides: TGTGCCAGCAGCCAAGCGACTAGCGGGGGGGGAACAGATACGCAGTATTTT. V and J are TRBV4-2 and TRBJ2-3; 14 bases line up with TRBD2. V shed 1 base and J 3 bases; nucleotides not matched to a gene: 3. Germline lookup yields CDR1 LGHNA and CDR2 YNFKEQ. The CDR3 has 17 residues.

The chain uses TRBV10-2 and TRBJ1-1; D gene ambiguous. Trimming took 0 bases from V and 5 from J, leaving 16 bases between them. Germline-derived CDR1 and CDR2 are WSHSY and SAAADI. The CDR3 is 16 amino acids. The CDR3 DNA reads TGCGCCAGCAGTGAGTCGTTTGGGAGAGTAAGGACTGAAGCTTTCTTT. Translated, it gives CASSESFGRVRTEAFF.

The chain couples TRBV5-4 to TRBJ2-3; 7 bases line up with TRBD2. From germline, CDR1 is SGHNT and CDR2 YYREEE (reference sequence). CDR3 length equals 15 residues. V lost 0 bases, J lost 6 bases, and 7 bases stayed unmatched. The DNA of the CDR3 is TGTGCCAGCAGCTTGGGGCGGGGGACTCGGGATACGCAGTATTTT. Translated, it gives CASSLGRGTRDTQYF.

The chain recombines TRBV4-3 with TRBJ1-3, with a possible D match to TRBD1 (6 bases). Germline-derived CDR1 and CDR2 are LGHNA and YSLEER. With 0 bases removed from V and 5 bases from J, the gap between germline ends came to 20 bases. The CDR3 length is 18 residues. The chain's CDR3 is CASSQDWGSTGQRNTIYF. The CDR3 bases are TGCGCCAGCAGCCAAGATTGGGGATCGACAGGCCAAAGAAACACCATATATTTT.